This T cell receptor (beta chain) comes out of a study of cytomegalovirus exposure and HLA in healthy donors. Deletions cut 4 bases from V and 5 bases from J, with 14 bases between. Germline V gives CDR1 LNHDA, CDR2 SQIVND (reference sequence). CDR3 length equals 14 residues. Primers for the PCR totalled 60 Vbeta and 13 Jbeta. Original processing notes: Later analysis identified some 80 million unique TCR beta chains, about 10 million shared. Here immunoSEQ multiplex PCR was the method, and the copy in TCRdb shows in-frame clones only, minus some. D and trimming were read from the DNA, whereas the V and J calls and clone size are those reported in that table. The sample carries approximately 190,000 clones, around 86% recorded once.

This chain connects TRBV19 to TRBJ2-5, with D perhaps TRBD2 (6 bases). This sequence originates from a young woman in good health and CMV-seronegative. The specimen was PBMCs. The CDR3 reads CASSSQGGWETQYF. The CDR3 nucleotides are TGTGCCAGTAGTAGTCAGGGAGGATGGGAGACCCAGTACTTC.